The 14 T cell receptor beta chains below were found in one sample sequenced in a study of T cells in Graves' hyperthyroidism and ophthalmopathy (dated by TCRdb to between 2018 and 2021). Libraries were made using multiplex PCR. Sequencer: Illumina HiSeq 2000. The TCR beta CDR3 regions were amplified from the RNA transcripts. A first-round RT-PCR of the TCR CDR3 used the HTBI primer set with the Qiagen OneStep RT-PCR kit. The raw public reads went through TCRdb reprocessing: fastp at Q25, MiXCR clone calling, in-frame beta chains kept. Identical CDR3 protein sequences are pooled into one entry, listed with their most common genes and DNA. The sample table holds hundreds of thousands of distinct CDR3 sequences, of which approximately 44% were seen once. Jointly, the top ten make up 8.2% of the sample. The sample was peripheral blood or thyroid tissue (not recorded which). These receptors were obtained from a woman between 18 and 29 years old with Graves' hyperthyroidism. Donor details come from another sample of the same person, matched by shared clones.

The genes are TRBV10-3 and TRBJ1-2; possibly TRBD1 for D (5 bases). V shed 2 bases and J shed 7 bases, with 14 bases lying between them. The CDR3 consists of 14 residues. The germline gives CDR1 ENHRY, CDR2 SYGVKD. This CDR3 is CAISEEGRGSGYTF. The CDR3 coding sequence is TGTGCCATCAGTGAGGAGGGACGGGGAAGTGGCTACACCTTC.

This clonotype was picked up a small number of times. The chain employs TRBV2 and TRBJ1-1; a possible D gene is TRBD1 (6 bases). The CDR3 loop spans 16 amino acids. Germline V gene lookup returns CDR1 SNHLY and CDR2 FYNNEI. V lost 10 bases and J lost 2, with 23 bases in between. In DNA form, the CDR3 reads TGTGCCACTACGCTTGCTCCGGGACACCTAAACACTGAAGCTTTCTTT. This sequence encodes CATTLAPGHLNTEAFF.

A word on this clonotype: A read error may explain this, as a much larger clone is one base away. CDR3 loop: CTTSRDRSRGEKLFF. The CDR3 coding sequence is TGTACCACCAGCAGAGATCGATCGAGGGGGGAAAAACTGTTTTTT. This sequence joins TRBV15 and TRBJ1-4; D is possibly TRBD1 (6 bases). Looked up from germline, CDR1 is LNHNV and CDR2 is YYDKDF (reference sequence). This CDR3 spans 15 amino acids.

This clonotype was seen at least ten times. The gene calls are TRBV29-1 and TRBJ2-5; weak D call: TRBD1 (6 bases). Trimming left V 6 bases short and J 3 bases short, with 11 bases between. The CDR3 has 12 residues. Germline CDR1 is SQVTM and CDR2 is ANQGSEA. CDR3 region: CSVERTEETQYF. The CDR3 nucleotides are TGCAGCGTGGAGCGGACAGAAGAGACCCAGTACTTC.

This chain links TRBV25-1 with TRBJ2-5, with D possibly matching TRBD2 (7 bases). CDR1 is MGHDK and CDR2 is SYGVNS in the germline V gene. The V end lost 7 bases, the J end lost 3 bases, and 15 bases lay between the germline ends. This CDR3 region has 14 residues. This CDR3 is CASTRGAGEETQYF. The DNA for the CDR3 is TGTGCCAGCACCCGGGGGGCAGGGGAAGAGACCCAGTACTTC.

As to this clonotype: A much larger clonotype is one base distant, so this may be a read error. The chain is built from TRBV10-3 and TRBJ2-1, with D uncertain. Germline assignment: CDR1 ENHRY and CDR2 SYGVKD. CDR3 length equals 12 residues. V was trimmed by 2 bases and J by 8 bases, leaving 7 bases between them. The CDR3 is CAISEPGHEQFF. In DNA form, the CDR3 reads TGTGCCATCAGTGAGCCCGGCCATGAGCAGTTCTTC.

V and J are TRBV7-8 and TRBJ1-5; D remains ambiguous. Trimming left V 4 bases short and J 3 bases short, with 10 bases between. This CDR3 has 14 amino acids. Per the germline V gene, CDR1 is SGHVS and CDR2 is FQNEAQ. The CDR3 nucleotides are TGTGCCAGCAGCTCCCGACGGAACAATCAGCCCCAGCATTTT. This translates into CASSSRRNNQPQHF.

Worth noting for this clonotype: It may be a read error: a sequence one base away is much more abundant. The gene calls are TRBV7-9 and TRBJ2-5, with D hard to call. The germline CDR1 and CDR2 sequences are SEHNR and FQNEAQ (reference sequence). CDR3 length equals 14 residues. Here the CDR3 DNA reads TGTGCCAGCAGCTTACGGGCCTCCAGAGAGACCCAGCACTTC. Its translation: CASSLRASRETQHF.

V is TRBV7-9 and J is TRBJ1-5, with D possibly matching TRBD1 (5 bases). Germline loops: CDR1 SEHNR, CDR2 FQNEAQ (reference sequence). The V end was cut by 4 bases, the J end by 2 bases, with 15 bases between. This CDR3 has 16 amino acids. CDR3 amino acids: CASSYAGFFGNQPQHF. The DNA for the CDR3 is TGTGCCAGCAGCTATGCAGGGTTCTTTGGCAATCAGCCCCAGCATTTT. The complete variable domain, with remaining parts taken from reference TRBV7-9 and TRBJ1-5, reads DTGVSQNPRHKITKRGQNVTFRCDPISEHNRLYWYRQTLGQGPEFLTYFQNEAQLEKSRLLSDRFSAERPKGSFSTLEIQRTEQGDSAMYLCASSYAGFFGNQPQHFGDGTRLSIL.

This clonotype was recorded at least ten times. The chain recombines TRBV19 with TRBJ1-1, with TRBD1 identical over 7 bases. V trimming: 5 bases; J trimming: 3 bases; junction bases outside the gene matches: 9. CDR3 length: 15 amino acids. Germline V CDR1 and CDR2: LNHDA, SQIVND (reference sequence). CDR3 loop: CASSPPGTADTEAFF. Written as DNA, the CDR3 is TGTGCCAGTAGTCCCCCCGGGACAGCAGACACTGAAGCTTTCTTT.

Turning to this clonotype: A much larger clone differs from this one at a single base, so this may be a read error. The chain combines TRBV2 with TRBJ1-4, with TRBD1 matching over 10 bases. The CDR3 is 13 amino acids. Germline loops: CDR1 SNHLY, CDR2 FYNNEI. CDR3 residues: CASRNGQGEKLIF. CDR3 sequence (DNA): TGTGCCAGCAGAAATGGACAGGGGGAAAAACTGATTTTT.

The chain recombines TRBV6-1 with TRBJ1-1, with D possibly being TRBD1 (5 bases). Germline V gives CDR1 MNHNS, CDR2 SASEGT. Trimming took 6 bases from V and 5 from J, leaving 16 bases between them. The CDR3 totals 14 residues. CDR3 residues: CASSRGRRKTEAFF. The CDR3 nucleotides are TGTGCCAGCAGCCGGGGCAGGAGGAAAACTGAAGCTTTCTTT.

CDR3 protein: CARRQGTDGNTIYF. The CDR3 nucleotides are TGTGCTAGAAGGCAGGGGACAGACGGAAACACCATATATTTT. This chain uses TRBV2 with TRBJ1-3; TRBD1 matches 7 bases. In germline, CDR1 is SNHLY, CDR2 FYNNEI. This CDR3 has 14 residues.

The CDR3: CASSPPRAETQYF. CDR3 coding DNA: TGCGCCAGCAGCCCGCCCCGGGCAGAGACCCAGTACTTC. The chain is built from TRBV5-1 and TRBJ2-5; no definite D call. CDR1 is SGHRS, CDR2 YFSETQ, per germline. The CDR3 has 13 amino acids. The germline V and J ends were trimmed by 4 bases and 4 bases, with 11 bases remaining between them.